This entry features one T cell receptor (beta chain) sequence. Its antigen is unknown. PCR was performed using 60 Vbeta and 13 Jbeta primers. Clones were read by immunoSEQ multiplex PCR, and TCRdb kept only the in-frame ones, dropping some. There are 85,000 to 100,000 clones in the sample; around 60% occur only once, and roughly 3.2% lies in the top ten. The data were taken from a study of cytomegalovirus exposure and HLA in healthy donors. Study-level information: Unique TCRs numbering some 93 million, obtained from HLA-typed donors, made up an early data release. Whole-study findings and limits: Association of fewer than 20,000 TCR beta sequences with HLA alleles was found at 0.05 false discovery rate in a later analysis.

Germline V gene data show CDR1 as MDHEN and CDR2 as SYDVKM. V lost 4 bases and J lost 2; bases outside the gene matches: 11. The CDR3 sequence is 17 residues long. The sequencing sample was made of PBMCs. The sequence came from a man aged 55 to 69 in good health and CMV-seronegative. This rearrangement joins TRBV28 to TRBJ1-2; TRBD1 matches at 9 bases. The CDR3 bases are TGTGCCAGCAGTTACGTGGACAGGGGACATGGCAACTATGGCTACACCTTC. Protein: CASSYVDRGHGNYGYTF.